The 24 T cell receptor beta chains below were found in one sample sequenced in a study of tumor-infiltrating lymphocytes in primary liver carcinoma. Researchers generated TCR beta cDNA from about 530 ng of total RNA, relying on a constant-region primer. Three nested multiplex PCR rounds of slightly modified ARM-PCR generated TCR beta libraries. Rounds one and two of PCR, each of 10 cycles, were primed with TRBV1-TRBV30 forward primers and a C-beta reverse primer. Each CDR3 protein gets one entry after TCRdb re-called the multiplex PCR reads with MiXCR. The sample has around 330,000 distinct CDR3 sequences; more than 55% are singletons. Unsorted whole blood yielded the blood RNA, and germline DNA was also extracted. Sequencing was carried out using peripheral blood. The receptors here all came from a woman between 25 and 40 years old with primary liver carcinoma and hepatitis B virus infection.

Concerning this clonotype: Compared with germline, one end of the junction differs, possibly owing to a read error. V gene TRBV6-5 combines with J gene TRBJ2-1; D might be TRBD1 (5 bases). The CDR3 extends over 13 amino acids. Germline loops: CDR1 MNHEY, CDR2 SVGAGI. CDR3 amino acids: CASRWGAADEHFF. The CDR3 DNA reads TGTGCCAGCCGGTGGGGCGCCGCTGATGAGCACTTCTTC.

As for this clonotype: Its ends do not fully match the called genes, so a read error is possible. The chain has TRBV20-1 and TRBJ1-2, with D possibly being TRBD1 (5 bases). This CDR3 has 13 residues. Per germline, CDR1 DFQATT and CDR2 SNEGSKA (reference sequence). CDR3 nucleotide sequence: TGCAGTGCTAGTCCCCAGGGATACAGTGGCTACACATTC. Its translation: CSASPQGYSGYTF.

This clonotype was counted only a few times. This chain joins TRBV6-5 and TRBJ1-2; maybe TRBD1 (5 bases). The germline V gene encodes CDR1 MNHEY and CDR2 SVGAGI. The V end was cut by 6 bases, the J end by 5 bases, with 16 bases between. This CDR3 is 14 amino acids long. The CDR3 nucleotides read TGTGCCAGCAGCCGGTTTGGGGCTTGGTATGGCTACACCTTC. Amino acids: CASSRFGAWYGYTF.

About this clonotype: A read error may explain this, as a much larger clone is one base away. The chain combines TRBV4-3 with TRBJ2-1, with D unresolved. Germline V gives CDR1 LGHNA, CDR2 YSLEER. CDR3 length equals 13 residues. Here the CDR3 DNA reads TGCACCAGCAGCCAAGCACCCTACAATGAGCAGTTCTTC. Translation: CTSSQAPYNEQFF.

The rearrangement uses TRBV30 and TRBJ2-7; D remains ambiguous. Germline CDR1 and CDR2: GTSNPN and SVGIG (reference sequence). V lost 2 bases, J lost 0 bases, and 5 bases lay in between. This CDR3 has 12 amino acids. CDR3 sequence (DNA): TGTGCCTGGAGTACCGCCTCCTACGAGCAGTACTTC. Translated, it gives CAWSTASYEQYF.

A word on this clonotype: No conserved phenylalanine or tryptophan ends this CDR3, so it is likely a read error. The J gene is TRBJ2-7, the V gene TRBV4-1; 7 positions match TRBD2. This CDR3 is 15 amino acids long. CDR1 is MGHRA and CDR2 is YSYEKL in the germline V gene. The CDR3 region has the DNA TGCGTCAGCAGCCAAACGGCTAGCGGTTCCTACGAGCAGTACCTC. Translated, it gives CVSSQTASGSYEQYL.

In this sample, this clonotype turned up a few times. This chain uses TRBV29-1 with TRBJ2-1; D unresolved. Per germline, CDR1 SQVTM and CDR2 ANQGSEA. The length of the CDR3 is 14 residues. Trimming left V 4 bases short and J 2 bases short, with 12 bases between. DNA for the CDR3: TGCAGCGTTGTGCCACTCGTAACCTACAATGAGCAGTTCTTC. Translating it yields CSVVPLVTYNEQFF.

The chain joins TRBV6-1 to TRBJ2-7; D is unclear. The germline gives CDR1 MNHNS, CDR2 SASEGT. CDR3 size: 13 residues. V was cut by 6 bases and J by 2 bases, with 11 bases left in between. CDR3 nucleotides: TGTGCCAGCAGGGACCCAACCACCTACGAGCAGTACTTC. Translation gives CASRDPTTYEQYF.

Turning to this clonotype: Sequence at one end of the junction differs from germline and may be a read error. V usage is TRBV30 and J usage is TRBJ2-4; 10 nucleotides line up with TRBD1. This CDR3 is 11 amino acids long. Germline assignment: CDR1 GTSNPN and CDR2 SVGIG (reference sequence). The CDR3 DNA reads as TGTACCTGGGGGACAGGGGTCATTCAGTACTTC. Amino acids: CTWGTGVIQYF.

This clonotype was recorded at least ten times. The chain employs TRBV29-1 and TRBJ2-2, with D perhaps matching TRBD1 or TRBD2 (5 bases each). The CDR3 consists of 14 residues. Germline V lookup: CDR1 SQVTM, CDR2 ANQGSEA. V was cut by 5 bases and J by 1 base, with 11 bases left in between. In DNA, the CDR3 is TGCAGCGTTACGTGGGGGTTGAACACCGGGGAGCTGTTTTTT. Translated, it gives CSVTWGLNTGELFF.

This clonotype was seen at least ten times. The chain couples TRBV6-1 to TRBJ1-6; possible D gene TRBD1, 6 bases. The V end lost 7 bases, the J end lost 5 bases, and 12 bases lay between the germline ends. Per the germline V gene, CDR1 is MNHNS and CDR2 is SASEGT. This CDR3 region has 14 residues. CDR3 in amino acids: CASTRQGNNSPLHF. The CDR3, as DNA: TGTGCCAGCACTCGTCAGGGGAATAATTCACCCCTCCACTTT.

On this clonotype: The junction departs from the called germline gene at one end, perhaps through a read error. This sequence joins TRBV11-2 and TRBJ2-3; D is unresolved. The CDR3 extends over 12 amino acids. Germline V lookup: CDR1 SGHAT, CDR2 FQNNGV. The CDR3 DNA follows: TGTACCAGCAGTTTAAGGCCTGATACGCAGTATTTT. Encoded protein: CTSSLRPDTQYF.

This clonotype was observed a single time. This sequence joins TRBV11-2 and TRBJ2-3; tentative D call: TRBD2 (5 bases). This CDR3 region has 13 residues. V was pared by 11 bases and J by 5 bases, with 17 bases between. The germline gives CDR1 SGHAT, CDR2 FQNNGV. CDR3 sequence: CAGGLSGIDTQYF. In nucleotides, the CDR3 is TGTGCCGGCGGACTTTCCGGGATAGATACGCAGTATTTT.

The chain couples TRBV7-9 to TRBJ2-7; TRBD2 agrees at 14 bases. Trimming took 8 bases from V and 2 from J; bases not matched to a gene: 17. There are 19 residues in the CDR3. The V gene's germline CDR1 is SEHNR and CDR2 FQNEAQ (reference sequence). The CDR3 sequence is CASPKMTSGREEGTYEQYF. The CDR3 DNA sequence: TGTGCCAGCCCCAAGATGACTAGCGGGAGGGAGGAGGGAACCTACGAGCAGTACTTC.

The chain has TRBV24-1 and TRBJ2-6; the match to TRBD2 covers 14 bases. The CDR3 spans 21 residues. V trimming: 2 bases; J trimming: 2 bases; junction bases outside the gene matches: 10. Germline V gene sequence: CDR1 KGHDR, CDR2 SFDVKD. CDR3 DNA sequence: TGTGCCACCAGTGATTCGGCGGGACTAGCGGGAGAGGGACCTGGGGCCAACGTCCTGACTTTC. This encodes CATSDSAGLAGEGPGANVLTF.

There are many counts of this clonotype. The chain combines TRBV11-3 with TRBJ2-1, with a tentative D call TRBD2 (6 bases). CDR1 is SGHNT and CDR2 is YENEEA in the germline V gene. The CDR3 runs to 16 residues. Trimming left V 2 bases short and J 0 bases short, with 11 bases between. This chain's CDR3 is CASSLQGGLSYNEQFF. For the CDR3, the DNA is TGTGCCAGCAGCTTACAGGGAGGCCTCTCCTACAATGAGCAGTTCTTC.

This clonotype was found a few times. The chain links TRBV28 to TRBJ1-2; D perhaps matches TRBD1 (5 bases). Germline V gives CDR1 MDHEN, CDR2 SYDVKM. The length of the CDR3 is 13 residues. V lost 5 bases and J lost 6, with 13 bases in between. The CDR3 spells CASSLRQTNGYTF. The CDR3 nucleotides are TGTGCCAGCAGTCTCCGACAGACCAATGGCTACACCTTC.

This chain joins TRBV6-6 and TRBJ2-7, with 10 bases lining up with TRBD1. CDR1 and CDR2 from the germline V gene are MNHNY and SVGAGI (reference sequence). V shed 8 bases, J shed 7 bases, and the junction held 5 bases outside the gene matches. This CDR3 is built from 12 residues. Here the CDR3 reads CASFRDRGEQYF. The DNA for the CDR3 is TGTGCCAGCTTTAGGGACAGGGGTGAGCAGTACTTC.

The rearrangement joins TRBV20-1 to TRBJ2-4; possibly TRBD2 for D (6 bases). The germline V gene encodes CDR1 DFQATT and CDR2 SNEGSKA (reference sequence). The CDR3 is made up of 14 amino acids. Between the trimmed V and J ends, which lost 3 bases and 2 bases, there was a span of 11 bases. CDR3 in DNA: TGCAGTGCTAGGTCGGCGGGGACCAAAAACATTCAGTACTTC. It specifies CSARSAGTKNIQYF.

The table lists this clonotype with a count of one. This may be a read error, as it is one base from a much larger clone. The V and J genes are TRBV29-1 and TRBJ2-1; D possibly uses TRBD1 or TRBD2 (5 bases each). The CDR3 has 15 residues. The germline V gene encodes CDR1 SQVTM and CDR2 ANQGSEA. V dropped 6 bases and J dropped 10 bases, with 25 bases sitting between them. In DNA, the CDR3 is TGCAGCGTGGGGAGCTCGGGCCATGGGGCCGCGGAGCAGTTCTTC. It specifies CSVGSSGHGAAEQFF.

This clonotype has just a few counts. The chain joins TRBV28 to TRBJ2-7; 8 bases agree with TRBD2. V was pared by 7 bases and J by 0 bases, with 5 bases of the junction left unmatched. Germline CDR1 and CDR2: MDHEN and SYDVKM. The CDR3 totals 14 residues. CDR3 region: CASITSGSSYEQYF. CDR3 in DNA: TGTGCCAGCATAACCAGCGGGAGCTCCTACGAGCAGTACTTC.

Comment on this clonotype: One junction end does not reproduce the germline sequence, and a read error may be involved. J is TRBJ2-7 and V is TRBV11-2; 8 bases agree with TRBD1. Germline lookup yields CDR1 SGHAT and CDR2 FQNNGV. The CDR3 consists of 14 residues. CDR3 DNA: TGTGTCAGCAGCTTTAACAGGGGGGCCCACGAGCAGTACTTC. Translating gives CVSSFNRGAHEQYF.

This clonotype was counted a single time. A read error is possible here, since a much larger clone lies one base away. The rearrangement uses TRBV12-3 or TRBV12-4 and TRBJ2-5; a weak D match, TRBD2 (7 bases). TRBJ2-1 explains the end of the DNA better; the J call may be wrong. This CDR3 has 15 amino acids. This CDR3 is CASSLAPGGQETQFF. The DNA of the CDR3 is TGTGCCAGCAGTTTAGCGCCGGGGGGACAAGAGACCCAGTTCTTC.

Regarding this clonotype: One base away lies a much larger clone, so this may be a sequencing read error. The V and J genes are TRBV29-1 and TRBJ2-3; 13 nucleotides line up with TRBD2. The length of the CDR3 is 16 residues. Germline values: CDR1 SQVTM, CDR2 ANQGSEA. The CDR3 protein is CSIEGTSGTSTDTQYF. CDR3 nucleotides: TGCAGCATTGAAGGGACTAGCGGGACTAGCACAGATACGCAGTATTTT.